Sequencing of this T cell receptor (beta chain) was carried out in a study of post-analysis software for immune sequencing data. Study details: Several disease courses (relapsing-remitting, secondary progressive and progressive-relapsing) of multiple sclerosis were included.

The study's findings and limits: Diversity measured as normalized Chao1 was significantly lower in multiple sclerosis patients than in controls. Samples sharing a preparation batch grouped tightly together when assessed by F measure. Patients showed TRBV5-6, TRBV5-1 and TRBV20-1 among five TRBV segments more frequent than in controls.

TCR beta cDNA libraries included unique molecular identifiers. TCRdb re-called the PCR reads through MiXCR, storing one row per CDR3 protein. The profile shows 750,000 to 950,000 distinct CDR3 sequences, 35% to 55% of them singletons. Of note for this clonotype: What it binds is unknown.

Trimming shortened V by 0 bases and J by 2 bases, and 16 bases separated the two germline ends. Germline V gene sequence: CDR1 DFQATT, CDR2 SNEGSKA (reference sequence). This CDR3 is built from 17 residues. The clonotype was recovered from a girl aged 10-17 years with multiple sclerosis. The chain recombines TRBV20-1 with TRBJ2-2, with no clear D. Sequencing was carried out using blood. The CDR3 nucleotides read TGCAGTGCTAGAGATCCCAGGCGCCTAACTAACACCGGGGAGCTGTTTTTT. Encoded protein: CSARDPRRLTNTGELFF.